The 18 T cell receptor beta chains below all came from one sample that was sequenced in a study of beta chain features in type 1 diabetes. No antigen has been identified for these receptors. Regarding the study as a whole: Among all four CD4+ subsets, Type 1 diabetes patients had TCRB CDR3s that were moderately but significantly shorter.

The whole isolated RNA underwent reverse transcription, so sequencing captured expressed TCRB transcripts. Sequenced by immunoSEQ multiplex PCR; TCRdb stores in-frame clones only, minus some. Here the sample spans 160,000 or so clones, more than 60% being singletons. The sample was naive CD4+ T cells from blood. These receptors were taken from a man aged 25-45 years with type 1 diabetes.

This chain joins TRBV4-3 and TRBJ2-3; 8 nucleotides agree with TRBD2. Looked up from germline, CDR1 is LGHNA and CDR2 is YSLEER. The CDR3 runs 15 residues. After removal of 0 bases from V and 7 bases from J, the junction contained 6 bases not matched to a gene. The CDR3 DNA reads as TGCGCCAGCAGCCAAGATTGGGCTAGCGGGTATACGCAGTATTTT. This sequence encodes CASSQDWASGYTQYF.

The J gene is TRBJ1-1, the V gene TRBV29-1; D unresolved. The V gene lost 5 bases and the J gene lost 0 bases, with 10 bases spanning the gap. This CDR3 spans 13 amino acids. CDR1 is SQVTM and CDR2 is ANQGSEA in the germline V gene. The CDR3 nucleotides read TGCAGCGTTTTCGGGGAAGTGAACACTGAAGCTTTCTTT. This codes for CSVFGEVNTEAFF.

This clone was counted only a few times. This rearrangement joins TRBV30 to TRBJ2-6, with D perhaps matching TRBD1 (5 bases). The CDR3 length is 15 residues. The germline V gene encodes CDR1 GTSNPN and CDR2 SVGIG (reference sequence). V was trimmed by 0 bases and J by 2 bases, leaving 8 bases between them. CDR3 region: CAWSVGQAGANVLTF. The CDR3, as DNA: TGTGCCTGGAGTGTGGGGCAGGCTGGGGCCAACGTCCTGACTTTC.

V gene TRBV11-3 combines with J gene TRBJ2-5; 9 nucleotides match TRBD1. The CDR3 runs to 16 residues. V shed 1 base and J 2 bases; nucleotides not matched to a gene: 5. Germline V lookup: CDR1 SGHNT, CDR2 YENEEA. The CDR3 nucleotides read TGTGCCAGCAGCTTAGGCCCCGGACAGGGGCAAGAGACCCAGTACTTC. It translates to CASSLGPGQGQETQYF.

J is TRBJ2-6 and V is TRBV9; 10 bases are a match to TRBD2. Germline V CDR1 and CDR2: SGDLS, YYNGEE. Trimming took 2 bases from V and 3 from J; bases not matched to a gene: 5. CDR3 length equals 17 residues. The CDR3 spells CASSVSGGARGANVLTF. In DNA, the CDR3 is TGTGCCAGCAGCGTGAGCGGGGGGGCCCGTGGGGCCAACGTCCTGACTTTC.

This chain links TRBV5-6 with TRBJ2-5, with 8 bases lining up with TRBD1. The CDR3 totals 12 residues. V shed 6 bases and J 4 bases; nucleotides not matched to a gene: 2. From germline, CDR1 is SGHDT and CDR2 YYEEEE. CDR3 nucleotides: TGTGCCAGCATCGGACAGGGAGAGACCCAGTACTTC. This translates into CASIGQGETQYF.

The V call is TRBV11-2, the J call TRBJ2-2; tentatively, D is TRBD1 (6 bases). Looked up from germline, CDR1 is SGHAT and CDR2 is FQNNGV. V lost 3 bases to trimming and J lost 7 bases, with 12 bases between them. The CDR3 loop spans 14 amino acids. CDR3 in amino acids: CASSLNRADGELFF. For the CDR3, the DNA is TGTGCCAGCAGCTTGAACAGGGCTGACGGGGAGCTGTTTTTT.

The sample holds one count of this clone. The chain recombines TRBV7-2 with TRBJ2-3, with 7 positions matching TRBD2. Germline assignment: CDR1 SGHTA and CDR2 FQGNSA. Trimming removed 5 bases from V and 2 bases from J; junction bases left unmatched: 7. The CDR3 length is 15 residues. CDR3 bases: TGTGCCAGCAGCACACCGGGACTACTCACAGATACGCAGTATTTT. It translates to CASSTPGLLTDTQYF.

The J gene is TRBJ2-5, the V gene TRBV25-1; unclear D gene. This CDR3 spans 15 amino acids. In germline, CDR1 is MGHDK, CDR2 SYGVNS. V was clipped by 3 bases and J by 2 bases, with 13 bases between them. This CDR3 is CASSELLVRQETQYF. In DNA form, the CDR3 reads TGTGCCAGCAGTGAGCTCCTTGTAAGGCAAGAGACCCAGTACTTC.

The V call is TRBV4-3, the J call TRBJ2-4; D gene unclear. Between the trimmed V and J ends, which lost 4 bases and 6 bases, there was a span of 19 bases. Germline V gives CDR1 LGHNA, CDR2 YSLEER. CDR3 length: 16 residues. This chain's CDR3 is CASSRSGGDGGNIQYF. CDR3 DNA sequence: TGCGCCAGCAGCCGCTCAGGTGGCGACGGTGGAAACATTCAGTACTTC.

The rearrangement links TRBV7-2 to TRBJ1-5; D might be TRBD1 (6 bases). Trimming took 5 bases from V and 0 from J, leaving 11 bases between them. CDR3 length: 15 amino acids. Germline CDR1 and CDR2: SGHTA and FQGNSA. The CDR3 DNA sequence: TGTGCCAGCAGCCCGCAGGGGAATAGCAATCAGCCCCAGCATTTT. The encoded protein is CASSPQGNSNQPQHF.

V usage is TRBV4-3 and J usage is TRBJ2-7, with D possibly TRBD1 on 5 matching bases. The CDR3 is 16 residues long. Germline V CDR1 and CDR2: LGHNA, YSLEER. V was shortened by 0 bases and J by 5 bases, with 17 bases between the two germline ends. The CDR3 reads CASSQDASGNPNEQYF. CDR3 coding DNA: TGCGCCAGCAGCCAAGATGCATCAGGGAACCCTAACGAGCAGTACTTC.

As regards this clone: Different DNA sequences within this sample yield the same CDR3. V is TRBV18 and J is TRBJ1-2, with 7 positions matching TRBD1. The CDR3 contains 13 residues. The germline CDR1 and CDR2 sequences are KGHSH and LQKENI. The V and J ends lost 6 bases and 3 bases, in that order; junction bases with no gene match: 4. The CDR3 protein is CASSPDRDYGYTF. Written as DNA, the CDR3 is TGTGCCAGCTCTCCAGACAGGGACTATGGCTACACCTTC.

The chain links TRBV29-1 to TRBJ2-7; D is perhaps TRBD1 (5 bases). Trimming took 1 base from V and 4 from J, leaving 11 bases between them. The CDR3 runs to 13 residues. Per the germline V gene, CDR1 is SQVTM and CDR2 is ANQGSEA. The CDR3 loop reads CSVEVQGRYEQYF. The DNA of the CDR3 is TGCAGCGTTGAAGTGCAGGGTCGGTACGAGCAGTACTTC.

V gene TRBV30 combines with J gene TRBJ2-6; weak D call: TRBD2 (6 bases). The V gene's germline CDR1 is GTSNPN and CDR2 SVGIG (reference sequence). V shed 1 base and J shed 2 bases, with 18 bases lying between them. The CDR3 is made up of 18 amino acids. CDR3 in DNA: TGTGCCTGGAGTGGAGGGCAGGGCGCGGGGACTGGGGCCAACGTCCTGACTTTC. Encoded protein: CAWSGGQGAGTGANVLTF.

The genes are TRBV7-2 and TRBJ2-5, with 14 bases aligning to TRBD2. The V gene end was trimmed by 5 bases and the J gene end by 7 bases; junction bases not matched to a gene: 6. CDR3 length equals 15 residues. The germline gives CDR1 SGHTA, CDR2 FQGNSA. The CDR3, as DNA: TGTGCCAGCAGCACGGGACTAGCGGGGGAGGCGACCCAGTACTTC. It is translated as CASSTGLAGEATQYF.

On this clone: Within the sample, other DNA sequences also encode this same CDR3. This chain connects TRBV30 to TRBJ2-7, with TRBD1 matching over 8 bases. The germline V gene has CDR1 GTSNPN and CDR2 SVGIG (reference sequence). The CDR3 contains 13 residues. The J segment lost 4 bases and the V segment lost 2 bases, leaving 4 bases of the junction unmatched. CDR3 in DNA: TGTGCCTGGAGTCCAGGACAGGGTTACGAGCAGTACTTC. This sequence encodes CAWSPGQGYEQYF.

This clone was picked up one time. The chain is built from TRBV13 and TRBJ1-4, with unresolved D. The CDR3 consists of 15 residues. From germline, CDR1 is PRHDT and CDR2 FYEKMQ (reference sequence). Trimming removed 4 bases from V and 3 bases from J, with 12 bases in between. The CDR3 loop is CASSSGIGANEKLFF. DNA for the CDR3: TGTGCCAGCAGCTCCGGAATCGGGGCTAATGAAAAACTGTTTTTT.